This record concerns one TCR beta chain sequence. This CDR3 is built from 16 residues. In germline, CDR1 is MNHEY, CDR2 SMNVEV (reference sequence). Germline trimming cut 3 bases from V and 3 bases from J; bases unmatched to any gene: 9. This specimen comes from a study of technical replicates of blood from several donors. Here immunoSEQ multiplex PCR was the method, and the copy in TCRdb shows in-frame clones only, minus some. The table records more than 80,000 clones, around 95% of them present only once. The TCR originated in a human donor in good health. The chain has TRBV27 and TRBJ2-7, with 9 bases lining up with TRBD2. What was sequenced was T cells isolated from PBMCs. CDR3 nucleotide sequence: TGTGCCAGCAGTTTTCTGGCGGGAGGGGTCTACTACGAGCAGTACTTC. Its protein product is CASSFLAGGVYYEQYF.